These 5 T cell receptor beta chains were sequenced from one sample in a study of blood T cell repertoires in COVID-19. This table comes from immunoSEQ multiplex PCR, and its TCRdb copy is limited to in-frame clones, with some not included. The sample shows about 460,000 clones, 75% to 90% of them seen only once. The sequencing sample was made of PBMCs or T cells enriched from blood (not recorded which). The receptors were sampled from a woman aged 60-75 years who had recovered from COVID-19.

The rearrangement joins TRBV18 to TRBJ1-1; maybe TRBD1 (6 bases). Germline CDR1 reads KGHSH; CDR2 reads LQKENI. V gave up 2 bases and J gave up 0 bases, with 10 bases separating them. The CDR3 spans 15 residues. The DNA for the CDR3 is TGTGCCAGCTCACCAAGGGGGATACTGAACACTGAAGCTTTCTTT. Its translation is CASSPRGILNTEAFF.

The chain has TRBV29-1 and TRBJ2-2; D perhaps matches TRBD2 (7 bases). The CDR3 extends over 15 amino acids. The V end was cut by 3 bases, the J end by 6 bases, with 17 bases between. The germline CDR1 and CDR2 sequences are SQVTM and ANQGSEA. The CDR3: CSVDRHGGGSGELFF. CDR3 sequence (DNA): TGCAGCGTTGATCGTCACGGCGGGGGCTCCGGGGAGCTGTTTTTT.

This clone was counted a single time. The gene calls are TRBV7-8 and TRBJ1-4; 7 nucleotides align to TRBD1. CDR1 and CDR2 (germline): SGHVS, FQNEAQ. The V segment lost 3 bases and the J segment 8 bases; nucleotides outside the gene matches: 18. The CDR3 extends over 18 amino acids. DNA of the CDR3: TGTGCCAGCAGCTTCCGTGACCCTGGACAGGCCGCTGGGGAAAAACTGTTTTTT. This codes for CASSFRDPGQAAGEKLFF.

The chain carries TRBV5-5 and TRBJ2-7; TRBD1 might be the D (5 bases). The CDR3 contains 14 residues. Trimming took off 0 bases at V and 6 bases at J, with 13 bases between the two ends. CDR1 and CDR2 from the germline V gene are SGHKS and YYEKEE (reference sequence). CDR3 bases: TGTGCCAGCAGCTTGGTGGCCAGGGCGGCCGAGCAGTACGTC. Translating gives CASSLVARAAEQYV.

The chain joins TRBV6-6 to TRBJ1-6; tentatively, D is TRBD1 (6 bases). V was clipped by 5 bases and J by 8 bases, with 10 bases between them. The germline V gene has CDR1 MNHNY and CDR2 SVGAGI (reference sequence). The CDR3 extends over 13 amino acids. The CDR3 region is CASSPRQDSPLHF. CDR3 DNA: TGTGCCAGCAGTCCCCGACAGGATTCACCCCTCCACTTT.